This T cell receptor (beta chain) is drawn from a study of STAT5B mutations in CD4+ large granular lymphocyte leukemia. Concerning this clone itself: Its antigen is not identified.

The assay was run at survey level. Authors' methods: A productive frequency of 2.59 x 10-5 was the lowest detectable. Assay: immunoSEQ multiplex PCR; the TCRdb copy retains only in-frame clones and omits some. V, J and clone size derive from that table, while D and trimming were established from the DNA sequence. The repertoire holds over 25,000 clones, with around four fifths as singletons. General study results and limits: Patient CD4-sorted repertoires looked more clonal than healthy CD4+ repertoires, even without putative leukemic clones. About a quarter of private leukemic clonotypes occurred rarely in other patients' non-leukemic repertoires.

Germline V gene data show CDR1 as SGHTA and CDR2 as FQGNSA. The CDR3 runs to 15 residues. Trimming cost V 5 bases and J 0 bases, with 12 bases left between them. This sequence was found in a human donor in good health. Sequencing was performed on CD4+ T cells from blood buffy coats. The gene calls are TRBV7-2 and TRBJ2-3; weak D call: TRBD2 (5 bases). The CDR3 sequence is CASSQGGVSTDTQYF. The DNA for the CDR3 is TGTGCCAGCAGCCAAGGAGGTGTAAGCACAGATACGCAGTATTTT.